This T cell receptor beta chain was identified in a study of beta chain features in type 1 diabetes. Regarding the study as a whole: The naive, central memory and Treg TCRB repertoires showed an apparent similarity that was greater among patients than among healthy donors. Resolution of whether HLA type affects TCRB rearrangement was not achieved here. Type 1 diabetes patients had fewer VDJ junction insertions and more deletions. A moderate, significant TCRB CDR3 shortening appeared in type 1 diabetes across four CD4+ subsets.

This clone was observed a few times. Its antigen remains unknown. Sequencing targeted expressed TCRB transcripts, as all isolated RNA had been reverse transcribed. Profiled with immunoSEQ multiplex PCR; TCRdb holds only in-frame clones, not every one. The top ten hold roughly 0.017% of the sample, which has under 450,000 clones, over 12% seen once. This CDR3 region has 13 residues. V lost 6 bases to trimming and J lost 5 bases; unmatched junction nucleotides: 3. In germline, CDR1 is MGHDK, CDR2 SYGVNS. What was sequenced was naive CD4+ T cells from blood. The rearrangement uses TRBV25-1 and TRBJ2-1, with 8 nucleotides matching TRBD1. The sequence came from a woman aged 18 to 35 in good health. CDR3: CASRMTGDNEQFF. The CDR3 region has the DNA TGTGCCAGCAGGATGACAGGGGACAATGAGCAGTTCTTC.